This is a list of T cell receptor beta chains from one sample in a study of shared clonotypes between healthy human individuals. Generated by immunoSEQ multiplex PCR, the TCRdb table keeps only in-frame clones and is missing some. There are around 650,000 clones in the sample; 90% to 97% occur only once, and about 0.12% lies in the top ten. Sequenced: naive CD8+ T cells sorted from blood. Every receptor here comes from a woman aged 25 to 45 in good health. Both conserved end residues are part of each CDR3.

v_gene	j_gene	CDR3aa
TRBV7-9	TRBJ2-7	CASSFGLAGAYEQYF
TRBV13	TRBJ2-2	CASSLGWGAASGAGELFF
TRBV7-2	TRBJ2-1	CASSLRGDEQFF
TRBV7-9	TRBJ2-3	CATPDGRASEDTQYF
TRBV28	TRBJ2-7	CASSLSRTGAYEQYF
TRBV25-1	TRBJ2-1	CASTDGTSGYNEQFF
TRBV25-1	TRBJ1-5	CASSESGLGNQPQHF
TRBV20-1	TRBJ1-1	CSAPRELAFF
TRBV27	TRBJ2-7	CASSPRTGGREQYF
TRBV27	TRBJ2-3	CATTLAGASTDTQYF
TRBV2	TRBJ1-5	CASSEALNIMEVSNQPQHF
TRBV29-1	TRBJ2-7	CSVEEGVPYEQYF
TRBV5-5	TRBJ1-3	CASSQDRGSGNTIYF
TRBV27	TRBJ2-1	CASSLGGTNNEQFF
TRBV5-4	TRBJ1-1	CASSGQNTEAFF
TRBV4-2	TRBJ1-5	CASSQEVGGNQPQHF
TRBV19	TRBJ1-1	CASSWGAGTEAFF
TRBV4-1	TRBJ2-1	CASSFRLAEPYNEQFF
TRBV4-1	TRBJ2-2	CASSQDRVGLPGELFF
TRBV6-6	TRBJ2-7	CASSSLTLGARVEQYF
TRBV10-2	TRBJ1-5	CASSEVDLGNQPQHF
TRBV9	TRBJ2-7	CASSVATAITYEQYF
TRBV6-6	TRBJ2-7	CASSPLGTSVSYEQYF
TRBV4-1	TRBJ2-1	CASSQVVGQGVHEQFF
TRBV10-1	TRBJ2-5	CASSESVEGAQYF
TRBV25-1	TRBJ1-1	CASSEYEGENTEAFF
TRBV9	TRBJ2-5	CASSEGYGETQYF
TRBV28	TRBJ2-1	CASSFAGGPGDEQFF
TRBV4-1	TRBJ2-7	CASSQIGTSVAEQYF
TRBV7-9	TRBJ1-1	CASSLESPPGF
TRBV7-9	TRBJ1-5	CASSLAGGNQPQHF
TRBV7-9	TRBJ2-5	CASSGRHAQETQYF
TRBV7-6	TRBJ2-1	CASSPTGLAGKRENEQFF
TRBV28	TRBJ2-2	CASRLAGGWTGELFF
TRBV6-4	TRBJ2-1	CASQETGGYNEQFF
TRBV2	TRBJ2-1	CASSSRDRGTYNEQFF
TRBV6-5	TRBJ1-5	CASSYSQSSNQPQHF
TRBV30	TRBJ1-2	CAWSDEGQGNYGYTF
TRBV7-8	TRBJ2-7	CASSAGQGVWEQYF
TRBV27	TRBJ2-7	CASSLEPGTGFHEQYF
TRBV5-1	TRBJ1-4	CASSPGDATNEKLFF
TRBV27	TRBJ1-5	CASTSVGGAINQPQHF
TRBV19	TRBJ1-1	CASSTGARTEAFF